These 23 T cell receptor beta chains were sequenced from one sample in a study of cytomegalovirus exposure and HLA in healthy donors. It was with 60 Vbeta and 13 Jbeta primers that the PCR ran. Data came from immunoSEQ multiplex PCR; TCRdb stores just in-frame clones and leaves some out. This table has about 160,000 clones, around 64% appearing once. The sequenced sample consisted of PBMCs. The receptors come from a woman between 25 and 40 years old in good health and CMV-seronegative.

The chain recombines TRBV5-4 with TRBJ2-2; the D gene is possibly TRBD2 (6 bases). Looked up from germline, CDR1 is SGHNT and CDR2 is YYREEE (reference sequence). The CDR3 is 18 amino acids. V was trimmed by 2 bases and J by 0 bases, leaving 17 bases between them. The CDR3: CASSFREWASANTGELFF. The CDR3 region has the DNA TGTGCCAGCAGCTTTCGGGAGTGGGCGTCCGCGAACACCGGGGAGCTGTTTTTT.

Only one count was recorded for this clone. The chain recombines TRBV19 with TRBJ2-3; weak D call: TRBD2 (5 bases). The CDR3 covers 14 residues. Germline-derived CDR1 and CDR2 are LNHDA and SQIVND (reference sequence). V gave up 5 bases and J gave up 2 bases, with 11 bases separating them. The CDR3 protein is CASSREGNTDTQYF. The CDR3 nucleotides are TGTGCCAGTAGTCGCGAGGGAAACACAGATACGCAGTATTTT.

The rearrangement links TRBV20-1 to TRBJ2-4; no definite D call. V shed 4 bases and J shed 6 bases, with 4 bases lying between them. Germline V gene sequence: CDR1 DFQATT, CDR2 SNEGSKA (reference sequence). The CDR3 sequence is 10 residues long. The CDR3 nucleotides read TGCAGTGCTACCGGAAACATTCAGTACTTC. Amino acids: CSATGNIQYF.

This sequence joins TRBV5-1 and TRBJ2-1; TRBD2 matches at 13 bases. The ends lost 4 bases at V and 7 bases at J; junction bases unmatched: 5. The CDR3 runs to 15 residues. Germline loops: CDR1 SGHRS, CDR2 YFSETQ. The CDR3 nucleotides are TGCGCCAGCAGCGCTGGGACTAGCGGGATTAATGAGCAGTTCTTC. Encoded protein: CASSAGTSGINEQFF.

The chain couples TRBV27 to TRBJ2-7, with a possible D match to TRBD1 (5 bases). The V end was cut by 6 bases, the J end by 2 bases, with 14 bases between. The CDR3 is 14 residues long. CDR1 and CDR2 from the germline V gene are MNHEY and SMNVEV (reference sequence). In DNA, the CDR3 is TGTGCCAGCAGCCAAATGGACAAAACCTACGAGCAGTACTTC. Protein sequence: CASSQMDKTYEQYF.

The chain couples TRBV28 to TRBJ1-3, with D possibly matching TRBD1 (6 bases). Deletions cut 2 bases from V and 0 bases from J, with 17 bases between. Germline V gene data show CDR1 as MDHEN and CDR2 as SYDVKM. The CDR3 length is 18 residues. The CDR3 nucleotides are TGTGCCAGCAGTTTAGTCAGGGGCGAATGGAGCTCTGGAAACACCATATATTTT. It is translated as CASSLVRGEWSSGNTIYF.

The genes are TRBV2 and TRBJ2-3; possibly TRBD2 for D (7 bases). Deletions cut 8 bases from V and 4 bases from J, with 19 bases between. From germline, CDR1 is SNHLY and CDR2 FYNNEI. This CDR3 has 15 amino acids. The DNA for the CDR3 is TGTGCCAGCCACGAAGGGGGTGGGGGGGCAGATACGCAGTATTTT. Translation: CASHEGGGGADTQYF.

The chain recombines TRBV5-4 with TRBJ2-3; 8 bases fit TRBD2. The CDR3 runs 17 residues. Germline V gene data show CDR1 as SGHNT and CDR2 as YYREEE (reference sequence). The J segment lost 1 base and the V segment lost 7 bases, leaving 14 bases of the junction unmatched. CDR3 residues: CASSPSDGRGGTDTQYF. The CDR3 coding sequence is TGTGCCAGCTCTCCCTCCGATGGGCGGGGGGGCACAGATACGCAGTATTTT.

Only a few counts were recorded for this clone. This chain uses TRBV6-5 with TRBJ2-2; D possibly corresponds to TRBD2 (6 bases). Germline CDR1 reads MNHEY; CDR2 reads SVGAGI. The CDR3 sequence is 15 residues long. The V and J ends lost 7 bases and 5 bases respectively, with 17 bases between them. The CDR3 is CASTGGELGTGELFF. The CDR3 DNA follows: TGTGCCAGCACCGGGGGAGAATTGGGGACCGGGGAGCTGTTTTTT.

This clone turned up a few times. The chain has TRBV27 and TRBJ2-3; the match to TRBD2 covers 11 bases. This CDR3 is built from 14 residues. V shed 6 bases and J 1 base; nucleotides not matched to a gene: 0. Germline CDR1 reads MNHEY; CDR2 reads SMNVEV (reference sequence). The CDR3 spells CASRLAGGTDTQYF. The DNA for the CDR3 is TGTGCCAGCAGACTAGCGGGAGGCACAGATACGCAGTATTTT.

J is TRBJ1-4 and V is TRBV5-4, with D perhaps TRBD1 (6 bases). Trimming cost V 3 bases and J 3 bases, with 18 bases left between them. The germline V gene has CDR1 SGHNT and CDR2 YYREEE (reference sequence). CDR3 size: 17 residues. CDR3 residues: CASSSTGTGLANEKLFF. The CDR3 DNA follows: TGTGCCAGCAGCTCAACAGGAACAGGGTTGGCTAATGAAAAACTGTTTTTT.

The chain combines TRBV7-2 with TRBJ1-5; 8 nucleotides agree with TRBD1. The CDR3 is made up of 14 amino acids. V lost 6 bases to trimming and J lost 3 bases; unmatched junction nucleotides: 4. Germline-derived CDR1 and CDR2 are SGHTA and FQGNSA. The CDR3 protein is CASRGQGLNQPQHF. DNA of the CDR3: TGTGCCAGCAGAGGACAGGGCCTCAATCAGCCCCAGCATTTT.

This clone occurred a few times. In DNA, the CDR3 is TGTGCCAGGGACGACAGGCCCAATAATGAAAAACTGTTTTTT. Translated, it gives CARDDRPNNEKLFF. The rearrangement links TRBV5-3 to TRBJ1-4; D is possibly TRBD1 (6 bases). TRBV5-3 belongs to the ORF category, with a function that is uncertain. V lost 8 bases and J lost 4, with 15 bases in between. This CDR3 is built from 14 residues.

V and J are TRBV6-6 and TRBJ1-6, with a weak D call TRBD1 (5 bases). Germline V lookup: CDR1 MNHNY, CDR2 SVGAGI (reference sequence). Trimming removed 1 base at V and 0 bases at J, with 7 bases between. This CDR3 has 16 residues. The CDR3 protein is CASSYLGGSYNSPLHF. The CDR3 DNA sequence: TGTGCCAGCAGTTACTTGGGGGGCTCCTATAATTCACCCCTCCACTTT.

The CDR3 loop reads CASSLGQGATNEKLFF. The CDR3, as DNA: TGCGCCAGCAGCCTTGGACAGGGGGCTACTAATGAAAAACTGTTTTTT. The J gene is TRBJ1-4, the V gene TRBV4-1, with TRBD1 matching over 11 bases. The length of the CDR3 is 16 residues. Germline CDR1 reads MGHRA; CDR2 reads YSYEKL. V trimming: 4 bases; J trimming: 2 bases; junction bases outside the gene matches: 3.

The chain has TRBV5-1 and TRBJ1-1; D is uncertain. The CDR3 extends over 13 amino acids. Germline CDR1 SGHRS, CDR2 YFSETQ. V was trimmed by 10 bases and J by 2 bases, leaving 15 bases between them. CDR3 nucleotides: TGCGCCTCGTTTGTCACGGGTAACACTGAAGCTTTCTTT. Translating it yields CASFVTGNTEAFF.

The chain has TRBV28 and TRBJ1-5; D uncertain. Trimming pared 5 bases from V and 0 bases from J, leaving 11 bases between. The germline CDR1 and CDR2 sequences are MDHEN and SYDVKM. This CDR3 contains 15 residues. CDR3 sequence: CASSLAPLSNQPQHF. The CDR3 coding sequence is TGTGCCAGCAGTCTCGCCCCACTTAGCAATCAGCCCCAGCATTTT.

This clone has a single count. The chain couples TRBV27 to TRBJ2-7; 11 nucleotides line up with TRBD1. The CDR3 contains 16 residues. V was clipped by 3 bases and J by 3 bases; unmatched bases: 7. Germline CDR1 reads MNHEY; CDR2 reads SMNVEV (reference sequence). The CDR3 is CASSFNPGTGGYEQYF. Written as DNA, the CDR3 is TGTGCCAGCAGTTTCAACCCCGGGACAGGGGGCTACGAGCAGTACTTC.

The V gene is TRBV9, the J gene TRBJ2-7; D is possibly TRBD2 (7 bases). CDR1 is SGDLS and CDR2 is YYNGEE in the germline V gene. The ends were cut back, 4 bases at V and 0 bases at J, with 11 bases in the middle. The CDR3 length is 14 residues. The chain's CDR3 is CASSRGGDSYEQYF. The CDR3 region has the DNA TGTGCCAGCAGCAGAGGGGGGGACTCCTACGAGCAGTACTTC.

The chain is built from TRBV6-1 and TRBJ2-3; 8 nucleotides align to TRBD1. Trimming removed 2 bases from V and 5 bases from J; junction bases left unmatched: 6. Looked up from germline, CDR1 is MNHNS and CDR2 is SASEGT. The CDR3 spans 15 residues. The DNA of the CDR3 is TGTGCCAGCAGTGAACACGACAGGGGTTTAGATACGCAGTATTTT. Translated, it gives CASSEHDRGLDTQYF.

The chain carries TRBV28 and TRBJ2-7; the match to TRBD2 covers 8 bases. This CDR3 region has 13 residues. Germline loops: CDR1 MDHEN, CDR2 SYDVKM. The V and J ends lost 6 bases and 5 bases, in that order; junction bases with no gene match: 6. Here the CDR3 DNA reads TGTGCCAGCAGCGGGGGGGCGGATGACGAGCAGTACTTC. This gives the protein CASSGGADDEQYF.

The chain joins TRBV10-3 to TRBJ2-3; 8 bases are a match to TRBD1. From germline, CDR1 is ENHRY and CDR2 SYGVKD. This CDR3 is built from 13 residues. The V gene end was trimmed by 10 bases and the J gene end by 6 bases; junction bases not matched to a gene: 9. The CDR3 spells CATRGTGGDTQYF. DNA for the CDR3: TGTGCCACCAGGGGGACAGGAGGGGATACGCAGTATTTT.

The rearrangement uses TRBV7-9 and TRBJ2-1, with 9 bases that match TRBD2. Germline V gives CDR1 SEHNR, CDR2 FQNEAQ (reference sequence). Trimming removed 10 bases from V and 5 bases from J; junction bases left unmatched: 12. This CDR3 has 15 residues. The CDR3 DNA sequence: TGTGCCACCTCTAACTCGACTAGCGGAAACAATGAGCAGTTCTTC. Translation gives CATSNSTSGNNEQFF.